What follows describes a single T cell receptor beta chain. What it binds is not known. The junction departs from germline at one end; a sequencing error may be responsible. These data are taken from a study of tumor and adjacent non-tumor tissue in lung cancer. Regarding the study as a whole: Tumor TCR diversity, when higher, was linked to shorter survival. Normal lung showed higher cumulative top 100 clone frequency than tumor. Tumor tissue had significantly higher TCR diversity than normal lung.

TCRbeta libraries were built with three rounds of nested PCR, modified from ARM-PCR. TCRdb independently ran MiXCR on the multiplex PCR reads; one entry per CDR3 protein. Of approximately 120,000 distinct CDR3 sequences in the sample, 50% to 70% were seen once. No cell sorting was done before RNA was extracted from the tissue. This non-tumor lung sample came from over 3 cm beyond the tumor edge. Donors were chemotherapy-naive, newly diagnosed lung cancer surgical patients in China, August–late 2014. Germline V lookup: CDR1 MNHEY, CDR2 SVGAGI. CDR3 length equals 17 residues. This chain joins TRBV6-5 and TRBJ2-1; 7 nucleotides align to TRBD2. The sequenced material came from distant non-tumor lung tissue. The TCR originated in a man aged 60 to 69 with non-small cell lung cancer. CDR3 sequence reads: CASSYDSAGLPYNEQFF. Written as DNA, the CDR3 is TGTGCCAGCAGTTACGATTCGGCGGGACTACCTTACAATGAGCAATTCTTC.